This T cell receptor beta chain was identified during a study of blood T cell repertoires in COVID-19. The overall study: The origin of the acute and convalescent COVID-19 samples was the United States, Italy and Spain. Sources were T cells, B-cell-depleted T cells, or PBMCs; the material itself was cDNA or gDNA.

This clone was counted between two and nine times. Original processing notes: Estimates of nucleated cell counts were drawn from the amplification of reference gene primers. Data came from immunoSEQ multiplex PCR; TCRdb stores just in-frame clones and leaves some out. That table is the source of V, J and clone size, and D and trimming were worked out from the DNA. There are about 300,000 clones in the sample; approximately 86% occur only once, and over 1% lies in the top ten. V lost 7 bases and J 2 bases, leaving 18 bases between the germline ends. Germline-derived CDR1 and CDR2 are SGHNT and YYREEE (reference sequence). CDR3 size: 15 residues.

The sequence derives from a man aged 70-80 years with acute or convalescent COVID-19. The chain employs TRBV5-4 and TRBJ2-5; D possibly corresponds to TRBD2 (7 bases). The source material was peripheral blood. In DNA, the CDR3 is TGTGCCAGCTCCGGGGAGGGGGGAAGGCAAGAGACCCAGTACTTC. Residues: CASSGEGGRQETQYF.